This T cell receptor beta chain was identified in a study of T cells in localized non-small cell lung cancer. Study-wide points: Out of the top 100 tumor clones, a median approximately 57 were seen in adjacent lung. Uninvolved adjacent lung had more T cell clonality than any other tissue, topping tumor.

The assay was immunoSEQ multiplex PCR, and TCRdb's table has in-frame clones only and misses some. This table holds some 80,000 clones, approximately 84% found once. Germline CDR1 reads SGDLS; CDR2 reads YYNGEE. The CDR3 is 15 amino acids. V lost 0 bases and J lost 3; bases outside the gene matches: 6. This clone was seen more than once but under ten times. The antigen remains unidentified. The receptor comes from a man aged 35 to 69 with stage I lung adenocarcinoma. V and J are TRBV9 and TRBJ2-7; 7 positions match TRBD2. The sample was peripheral blood, taken before any cancer treatment. CDR3 loop: CASSVDPAGNYEQYF. CDR3 bases: TGTGCCAGCAGCGTAGATCCAGCGGGGAACTACGAGCAGTACTTC.